The clone carrying this T cell receptor beta chain was counted ten times or more. Its antigen is undetermined. It was by quantitative 5'-RACE with molecular barcodes that TCR beta libraries were made. TCRdb reanalysed the 5' RACE reads using MiXCR and keeps one entry per CDR3 protein. Of roughly 490,000 distinct CDR3 sequences listed, approximately 5% are singletons. These data belong to a study of CD8 T cells in ankylosing spondylitis. The study's findings and limits: Previously reported in reactive arthritis synovial fluid and blood were some of the motif variants. One TCR beta motif, made up of roughly 8 highly homologous variants, appeared characteristic of ankylosing spondylitis blood.

Germline loops: CDR1 MNHNS, CDR2 SASEGT. Trimming took 2 bases from V and 8 from J; bases not matched to a gene: 14. CDR3 size: 16 residues. The chain uses TRBV6-1 and TRBJ1-2; 7 positions match TRBD1. The sequenced sample was blood, either unsorted or a sorted T cell fraction (not recorded which). The sequence was collected from a male donor with ankylosing spondylitis. CDR3: CASSERKTGSYGGYTF. The CDR3 bases are TGTGCCAGCAGTGAAAGAAAGACAGGGTCGTATGGAGGCTACACCTTC.